These T cell receptor beta chains were read from a single sample in a study of OX40 agonist ivuxolimab in advanced cancers. Repertoires were generated with immunoSEQ multiplex PCR, while TCRdb's copy carries only in-frame clones and drops some. This repertoire shows roughly 70,000 clones, approximately 90% found once; its top ten account for about 5.5%. This sample comprised CD4+ or CD8+ T cells sorted from blood, obtained in a trial of the OX40 agonist ivuxolimab. Source of these receptors: an adult with an advanced solid tumor such as melanoma, head and neck, liver or kidney cancer. The CDR3 runs from the conserved cysteine through the conserved F or W. Fields, in order: J gene, clone size, D gene, V gene, CDR3 protein, CDR3 DNA. A D gene is named only where the DNA matches it firmly. Some rows have no size entry. The others give once, few or many, or a class for an expanded clone.

>TRBJ2-1|-|TRBD2|TRBV7-3
CASSLTSGGRAHNEQFF
TGTGCCAGCAGCTTAACGTCCGGCGGGAGGGCTCACAATGAGCAGTTCTTC
>TRBJ2-7|few|-|TRBV6-1
CASSEKRSASYEQYF
TGTGCCAGCAGTGAGAAAAGGTCCGCAAGTTACGAGCAGTACTTC
>TRBJ2-5|-|TRBD2|TRBV5-1
CASSFSGLQETQYF
TGCGCCAGCAGCTTTAGCGGGCTCCAAGAGACCCAGTACTTC
>TRBJ2-1|-|TRBD1|TRBV29-1
CSVDGTGLYEQFF
TGCAGCGTTGACGGGACAGGGTTGTATGAGCAGTTCTTC
>TRBJ1-1|-|TRBD1|TRBV7-6
CASSLAIYPTGDTEAFF
TGTGCCAGCAGCTTAGCTATTTACCCCACAGGGGACACTGAAGCTTTCTTT
>TRBJ1-1|-|-|TRBV11-2
CASSWTGGDTEAFF
TGTGCCAGCAGCTGGACGGGAGGGGACACTGAAGCTTTCTTT
>TRBJ1-4|once|-|TRBV19
CASSIVGGTNEKLFF
TGTGCCAGTAGTATAGTGGGAGGCACTAATGAAAAACTGTTTTTT
>TRBJ1-1|few|-|TRBV28
CASSPADGMNTEAFF
TGTGCCAGCAGCCCCGCGGACGGCATGAACACTGAAGCTTTCTTT
>TRBJ1-3|-|-|TRBV6-5
CASASSFSTGNTIYF
TGTGCCAGCGCCAGCTCCTTTTCGACAGGAAACACCATATATTTT
>TRBJ2-2|once|-|TRBV29-1
CSVVVSGELFF
TGCAGCGTTGTAGTAAGCGGGGAGCTGTTTTTT
>TRBJ1-1|-|-|TRBV19
CASSGGGTYTEAFF
TGTGCCAGTAGTGGAGGGGGAACGTACACTGAAGCTTTCTTT
>TRBJ2-2|-|-|TRBV19
CASSIGIRGTGELFF
TGTGCCAGTAGTATTGGGATCAGGGGCACCGGGGAGCTGTTTTTT
>TRBJ1-2|-|-|TRBV30
CAWKGDDPNYGYTF
TGTGCCTGGAAGGGCGACGACCCTAACTATGGCTACACCTTC
>TRBJ1-2|-|-|TRBV19
CASSIESRPGYGYTF
TGTGCCAGTAGTATAGAGTCTAGACCGGGCTATGGCTACACCTTC
>TRBJ1-1|-|-|TRBV12-5
CASGLVARNTEAFF
TGTGCTAGTGGTTTGGTGGCCAGGAACACTGAAGCTTTCTTT
>TRBJ1-2|-|-|TRBV6-5
CASSYSGLNYGYTF
TGTGCCAGCAGTTACTCGGGTCTAAACTATGGCTACACCTTC
>TRBJ1-2|-|-|TRBV19
CASSIGKQGILGYTF
TGTGCCAGTAGTATAGGGAAACAGGGAATACTTGGCTACACCTTC
>TRBJ1-4|-|-|TRBV7-9
CASSFRGSANEKLFF
TGTGCCAGCAGCTTTCGGGGCAGCGCTAATGAAAAACTGTTTTTT
>TRBJ2-1|-|-|TRBV27
CASSFRGPYNEQFF
TGTGCCAGCAGTTTTCGAGGTCCCTACAATGAGCAGTTCTTC
>TRBJ2-1|-|TRBD2|TRBV6-5
CASSWAGGKREQFF
TGTGCCAGCAGTTGGGCGGGGGGGAAACGTGAGCAGTTCTTC
>TRBJ1-3|-|-|TRBV6-5
CASSYLHGNTIYF
TGTGCCAGCAGTTACCTCCACGGAAACACCATATATTTT
>TRBJ2-5|-|-|TRBV7-6
CASSLPGGPEGETQYF
TGTGCCAGCAGCCTTCCGGGCGGTCCCGAGGGGGAGACCCAGTACTTC
>TRBJ2-7|-|-|TRBV5-6
CASSPLQGAYEQYF
TGTGCCAGCAGCCCCCTGCAGGGTGCATACGAGCAGTACTTC
>TRBJ1-1|-|-|TRBV6-5
CASASGSYTEAFF
TGTGCCAGCGCCTCAGGGTCCTACACTGAAGCTTTCTTT
>TRBJ2-7|-|-|TRBV7-6
CASSDSLYEQYF
TGTGCCAGCAGCGACAGCCTCTACGAGCAGTACTTC
>TRBJ2-1|-|-|TRBV4-2
CASSQEVTQLYNEQFF
TGTGCCAGCAGCCAAGAGGTGACACAACTTTACAATGAGCAGTTCTTC
>TRBJ2-7|-|TRBD1|TRBV5-6
CASSDGTGGPYEQYF
TGTGCCAGCAGCGATGGGACAGGGGGCCCCTACGAGCAGTACTTC
>TRBJ1-1|-|-|TRBV7-8
CASSEPDSPHTEAFF
TGTGCCAGCAGCGAACCTGACAGCCCCCACACTGAAGCTTTCTTT
>TRBJ2-1|-|-|TRBV9
CASSVVGGSNYNEQFF
TGTGCCAGCAGCGTAGTCGGGGGATCAAACTACAATGAGCAGTTCTTC
>TRBJ2-2|-|-|TRBV4-3
CASSQGQVPGELFF
TGCGCCAGCAGCCAAGGTCAGGTTCCCGGGGAGCTGTTTTTT
>TRBJ1-2|-|-|TRBV27
CASSPLGSAGYTF
TGTGCCAGCAGTCCCCTCGGTTCCGCTGGCTACACCTTC
>TRBJ1-3|-|-|TRBV4-1
CASSQEPGPSGNTIYF
TGCGCCAGCAGCCAAGAGCCAGGCCCCTCTGGAAACACCATATATTTT
>TRBJ2-5|-|-|TRBV5-4
CASSLGSETQYF
TGTGCCAGCAGCTTGGGTTCAGAGACCCAGTACTTC
>TRBJ2-3|-|-|TRBV27
CASSANRADTQYF
TGTGCCAGCAGTGCAAACAGGGCAGATACGCAGTATTTT
>TRBJ2-7|-|TRBD1|TRBV7-8
CASSRRDSSYEQYF
TGTGCCAGCAGCCGCCGGGACAGTTCCTACGAGCAGTACTTC
>TRBJ2-1|-|-|TRBV7-2
CASSLGGRYNEQFF
TGTGCCAGCAGCTTGGGGGGCCGCTACAATGAGCAGTTCTTC
>TRBJ2-2|-|TRBD1|TRBV9
CASSIRTGSRTGELFF
TGTGCCAGCAGCATCCGGACAGGGTCGCGTACCGGGGAGCTGTTTTTT
>TRBJ2-7|few|TRBD2|TRBV6-1
CASTLRGVSYEQYF
TGTGCCAGCACCCTCCGGGGGGTCTCCTACGAGCAGTACTTC
>TRBJ1-1|-|TRBD1|TRBV11-1
CASSLRGRGRDTEAFF
TGTGCCAGCAGCTTAAGGGGCAGGGGGCGAGACACTGAAGCTTTCTTT
>TRBJ2-1|-|-|TRBV4-1
CASSQDAREQFF
TGCGCCAGCAGCCAAGATGCGAGGGAGCAGTTCTTC
>TRBJ2-1|-|TRBD1|TRBV11-3
CASSSTGGNEQFF
TGTGCCAGCAGCTCAACAGGGGGCAATGAGCAGTTCTTC
>TRBJ1-6|-|-|TRBV4-3
CASSLGRTSSYNSPLHF
TGCGCCAGCAGTCTGGGACGGACGAGCTCCTATAATTCACCCCTCCACTTT
>TRBJ2-1|-|-|TRBV6-5
CASSYGGSNEQFF
TGTGCCAGCAGTTATGGCGGTTCCAATGAGCAGTTCTTC
>TRBJ2-1|-|-|TRBV2
CASSGITGADEQFF
TGTGCCAGCAGCGGCATAACGGGAGCCGATGAGCAGTTCTTC
>TRBJ1-2|-|-|TRBV6-8
CASSYSQGNYGYTF
TGTGCCAGCAGTTACTCCCAGGGGAACTATGGCTACACCTTC
>TRBJ2-5|-|-|TRBV7-2
CASSWSVETQYF
TGTGCCAGCAGCTGGTCCGTCGAGACCCAGTACTTC
>TRBJ1-2|-|-|TRBV19
CASSLGLVGYTF
TGTGCCAGTAGTCTGGGACTAGTTGGCTACACCTTC
>TRBJ2-5|-|-|TRBV7-6
CASSLVGQSPQETQYF
TGTGCCAGCAGCCTAGTCGGACAGTCGCCCCAAGAGACCCAGTACTTC
>TRBJ2-7|once|TRBD1|TRBV10-3
CAISDPYATGTSYEQYF
TGTGCCATCAGTGACCCCTACGCGACAGGGACCTCCTACGAGCAGTACTTC
>TRBJ2-3|-|-|TRBV4-3
CASSQDRGDTDTQYF
TGCGCCAGCAGCCAAGATCGGGGTGACACAGATACGCAGTATTTT
>TRBJ1-2|-|TRBD1|TRBV27
CASSLRTGGFYGYTF
TGTGCCAGCAGTCTCCGCACAGGGGGGTTCTATGGCTACACCTTC
>TRBJ1-2|few|-|TRBV29-1
CSVDRDLRGYTF
TGCAGCGTTGATCGGGACCTTCGGGGCTACACCTTC
>TRBJ2-5|-|TRBD1|TRBV27
CASSLRQGVGGETQYF
TGTGCCAGCAGTTTAAGACAGGGGGTAGGTGGTGAGACCCAGTACTTC
>TRBJ2-2|-|-|TRBV27
CASSAGQNTGELFF
TGTGCCAGCAGCGCGGGACAGAACACCGGGGAGCTGTTTTTT
>TRBJ2-7|once|-|TRBV27
CASSLADAYEQYF
TGTGCCAGCAGTTTAGCGGATGCCTACGAGCAGTACTTC